This T cell receptor beta chain comes out of a study of CXCR3-negative and CXCR3-positive naive CD8 T cells. Study observations and caveats: More hydrophobic TRB CDR3s occurred in CXCR3-positive than in CXCR3-negative naive cells. The study found comparably high diversity in both naive subsets and much lower diversity in memory CD8+ cells.

The method, 5' RACE with UMI labels, was used to prepare the TRB cDNA libraries. No DNA is given; TCRdb re-called the 5' RACE reads and lists each CDR3 protein once. In all, the sample yields roughly 80,000 distinct CDR3 sequences. Naive CD8+ T cells were CD45RO-CCR7+CD27+CD95-. Comment on this clonotype: The antigen is unknown.

The CDR3 length is 12 residues. Looked up from germline, CDR1 is MGHDK and CDR2 is SYGVNS. The clonotype was recovered from a human donor in good health. Some clones in this sample may be carry-over from other donors' samples. The sequenced material came from naive CXCR3+ CD8+ T cells from blood. Specified subset: CD45RO-CCR7+CD27+CD95- naive CD8+ T cells expressing CXCR3 (TNR3+). The chain recombines TRBV25-1 with TRBJ1-1. The CDR3 sequence: CASIRGNTEAFF.